Described below is a single T cell receptor beta chain sequence and its context. This sample was included in a study of T-cell memory formation after mild COVID-19. TCRdb processed the 5' RACE reads anew with MiXCR; each CDR3 protein has one entry. In the table there are 250,000 or so distinct CDR3 sequences, over 15% of which are singletons. V was clipped by 5 bases and J by 7 bases, with 9 bases between them. The CDR3 length is 12 residues. CDR1 SGHAT and CDR2 FQDESV come from the germline V gene (reference sequence). The sequenced sample consisted of PBMCs or a T cell subset sorted from them (not recorded which). This clonotype originated in a man younger than 30 who had mild COVID-19 (a few samples of this study predate the infection). Cell type and time point are not known. The chain uses TRBV11-1 and TRBJ2-1; no definite D call. CDR3 region: CASSPSWNEQFF. The CDR3 DNA is TGTGCCAGCAGCCCGTCCTGGAATGAGCAGTTCTTC.